This TCR beta chain originates from a study of PD-L1 blockade in urothelial cancer. Across the study: Blood was tested 3 weeks (second dose) and 6 weeks into treatment. T cells were recovered from blood samples at a median of around 140,000.

Overall study results and limits: Larger 3-week expansion of tumor-associated blood clones was seen in durable-benefit patients.

The time point is: peripheral blood 6 weeks after treatment start. TCR analog templates of synthetic origin were spiked into each PCR. Assay: immunoSEQ multiplex PCR; the TCRdb copy retains only in-frame clones and omits some. The table records around 46,000 clones, almost 85% of them present only once. Germline V gene data show CDR1 as SGHRS and CDR2 as YFSETQ. The germline V and J ends were trimmed by 3 bases and 4 bases, with 12 bases remaining between them. CDR3 length: 14 residues. Notes on this clone: Its antigen remains unidentified.

This specimen consisted of PBMCs, obtained around atezolizumab (anti-PD-L1) treatment. This TCR was recovered from a man in his 60s with urothelial cancer. The genes are TRBV5-1 and TRBJ2-3; tentatively, D is TRBD1 (6 bases). For the CDR3, the DNA is TGCGCCAGCAGCTCGACAGGAGCCTCAGATACGCAGTATTTT. Translating gives CASSSTGASDTQYF.